The 18 T cell receptor beta chains given below trace back to one sample, sequenced in a study of Ad26.COV2.S vaccination and SARS-CoV-2 variants. Data came from immunoSEQ multiplex PCR; TCRdb stores just in-frame clones and leaves some out. The sample includes about 350,000 clones, about 87% of them seen just once. Noted treatment: 19 received Ad26.COV2.S at low or high dose, single or two shots; roughly 5 received placebo; per-sample allocation not given. All samples were drawn on day 63, counting from the first vaccine or placebo injection. Source: peripheral blood, taken in a trial of Ad26.COV2.S vaccine versus placebo. These receptors were obtained from a person aged 18 to 65 who received the Ad26.COV2.S COVID-19 vaccine or a placebo.

The chain couples TRBV19 to TRBJ1-1; tentative D call: TRBD1 (6 bases). V shed 5 bases and J shed 0 bases, with 7 bases lying between them. Germline lookup yields CDR1 LNHDA and CDR2 SQIVND (reference sequence). The CDR3 is 13 amino acids. CDR3 DNA sequence: TGTGCCAGTAGTCAGGGGATGAACACTGAAGCTTTCTTT. It translates to CASSQGMNTEAFF. The complete variable domain, with remaining parts taken from reference TRBV19 and TRBJ1-1, reads DGGITQSPKYLFRKEGQNVTLSCEQNLNHDAMYWYRQDPGQGLRLIYYSQIVNDFQKGDIAEGYSVSREKKESFPLTVTSAQKNPTAFYLCASSQGMNTEAFFGQGTRLTVV.

In this sample, this clone turned up a few times. V usage is TRBV5-5 and J usage is TRBJ2-2; D possibly corresponds to TRBD2 (6 bases). In germline, CDR1 is SGHKS, CDR2 YYEKEE (reference sequence). V was shortened by 9 bases and J by 4 bases, with 22 bases between the two germline ends. The CDR3 covers 16 residues. The CDR3 region has the DNA TGTGCCATTCGACAGTCGACTAGTAGGTGCACCGGGGAGCTGTTTTTT. Amino acid sequence: CAIRQSTSRCTGELFF. Filled out from reference TRBV5-5 and TRBJ2-2, the complete variable domain reads DAGVTQSPTHLIKTRGQQVTLRCSPISGHKSVSWYQQVLGQGPQFIFQYYEKEERGRGNFPDRFSARQFPNYSSELNVNALLLGDSALYLCAIRQSTSRCTGELFFGEGSRLTVL.

This clone occurred once. The chain uses TRBV9 and TRBJ1-5, with 9 nucleotides matching TRBD1. CDR1 and CDR2 from the germline V gene are SGDLS and YYNGEE. The CDR3 has 14 residues. The V gene end was trimmed by 3 bases and the J gene end by 7 bases; junction bases not matched to a gene: 5. The CDR3: CASSEGTGYQPQHF. The CDR3 DNA sequence: TGTGCCAGCAGCGAGGGGACAGGGTACCAGCCCCAGCATTTT.

This rearrangement joins TRBV7-3 to TRBJ2-2; 7 nucleotides agree with TRBD2. The CDR3 length is 14 residues. The V gene end was trimmed by 3 bases and the J gene end by 3 bases; junction bases not matched to a gene: 1. Germline CDR1 and CDR2: SGHTA and FQGTGA. The CDR3 protein is CASSFSGDTGELFF. CDR3 nucleotide sequence: TGTGCCAGCAGCTTCAGCGGGGACACCGGGGAGCTGTTTTTT.

This sequence joins TRBV7-8 and TRBJ2-7, with D possibly called TRBD1 or TRBD2 (5 bases each). Germline CDR1 SGHVS, CDR2 FQNEAQ. The CDR3 has 15 amino acids. V lost 1 base and J 4 bases, leaving 14 bases between the germline ends. CDR3 sequence reads: CASSLVRDVQYEQYF. DNA for the CDR3: TGTGCCAGCAGCTTAGTGAGGGACGTACAATACGAGCAGTACTTC.

This clone is a singleton in its sample. J is TRBJ2-2 and V is TRBV28, with 8 bases aligning to TRBD1. The CDR3 spans 18 residues. CDR1 and CDR2 (germline): MDHEN, SYDVKM. V shed 5 bases, J shed 6 bases, and the junction held 17 bases outside the gene matches. In nucleotides, the CDR3 is TGTGCCAGCAGTCCTTGGCCAGGGGGCGACTCCGGCGCCGGGGAGCTGTTTTTT. Protein sequence: CASSPWPGGDSGAGELFF.

The chain joins TRBV7-3 to TRBJ1-1, with unresolved D. From germline, CDR1 is SGHTA and CDR2 FQGTGA. Trimming stripped 2 bases from V and 1 base from J, with 8 bases between. The CDR3 consists of 14 residues. As DNA, the CDR3 is TGTGCCAGCAGCTTATCAGCCACGAACACTGAAGCTTTCTTT. Its translation is CASSLSATNTEAFF.

This rearrangement joins TRBV28 to TRBJ2-2; D gene uncertain. The CDR3 contains 11 residues. Germline V CDR1 and CDR2: MDHEN, SYDVKM. Trimming cost V 6 bases and J 4 bases, with 3 bases left between them. The CDR3 here is CASRFTGELFF. The CDR3 bases are TGTGCCAGCAGATTCACCGGGGAGCTGTTTTTT.

The rearrangement links TRBV21-1 to TRBJ1-2; whether TRBD1, the table's D call, matches the DNA was not checked. TRBV21-1 is flagged as a pseudogene. There are 13 residues in the CDR3. The CDR3 bases are TGTGCCAGCAGCCTTACAGGGATCTCGGGCTACACCTTC. Translation gives CASSLTGISGYTF.

V and J are TRBV25-1 and TRBJ2-7; a weak D match, TRBD2 (6 bases). The germline V gene encodes CDR1 MGHDK and CDR2 SYGVNS. The CDR3 is made up of 17 amino acids. V was pared by 4 bases and J by 0 bases, with 19 bases between. Written as DNA, the CDR3 is TGTGCCAGCAGTGGCTGGAAGCGGGCGAGCGGCTCCTACGAGCAGTACTTC. This codes for CASSGWKRASGSYEQYF.

The chain has TRBV28 and TRBJ2-1, with no clear D. The germline V gene encodes CDR1 MDHEN and CDR2 SYDVKM. This CDR3 contains 14 residues. The ends were cut back, 10 bases at V and 7 bases at J, with 20 bases in the middle. The CDR3 protein is CATSPPPGTNEQFF. The CDR3 nucleotides are TGTGCCACCTCTCCCCCCCCCGGAACGAATGAGCAGTTCTTC.

The genes are TRBV7-3 and TRBJ2-2, with D perhaps TRBD2 (5 bases). This CDR3 spans 14 amino acids. Trimming stripped 5 bases from V and 6 bases from J, with 13 bases between. Per the germline V gene, CDR1 is SGHTA and CDR2 is FQGTGA. CDR3 loop: CASSPGGSAGELFF. Written as DNA, the CDR3 is TGTGCCAGCAGCCCAGGAGGTAGCGCCGGGGAGCTGTTTTTT.

The V and J genes are TRBV7-9 and TRBJ1-5; D possibly corresponds to TRBD1 (5 bases). This CDR3 is 15 amino acids long. CDR1 is SEHNR, CDR2 FQNEAQ, per germline (reference sequence). Trimming removed 5 bases at V and 5 bases at J, with 16 bases between. CDR3 sequence reads: CASSRVIGGDQPQHF. Here the CDR3 DNA reads TGTGCCAGCAGCCGAGTAATCGGGGGAGATCAGCCCCAGCATTTT.

In DNA form, the CDR3 reads TGCAGCGGGACAGGCTCGAGCACTGAAGCTTTCTTT. Its translation is CSGTGSSTEAFF. This chain links TRBV29-1 with TRBJ1-1, with 7 bases lining up with TRBD1. This CDR3 has 12 amino acids. Trimming took 7 bases from V and 4 from J; bases not matched to a gene: 6. Germline CDR1 SQVTM, CDR2 ANQGSEA.

The chain links TRBV5-1 to TRBJ1-1; D unclear. V was clipped by 0 bases and J by 1 base, with 7 bases between them. From germline, CDR1 is SGHRS and CDR2 YFSETQ. The CDR3 covers 14 residues. For the CDR3, the DNA is TGCGCCAGCAGCTTGGCGTTTGGGAACACTGAAGCTTTCTTT. Protein product: CASSLAFGNTEAFF.

The chain has TRBV19 and TRBJ2-7; no clear D. V lost 10 bases and J 0 bases, leaving 10 bases between the germline ends. CDR3 length: 12 amino acids. Germline V CDR1 and CDR2: LNHDA, SQIVND (reference sequence). CDR3 DNA: TGTGCCACCCGAGGTACCTCCTACGAGCAGTACTTC. Translation: CATRGTSYEQYF.

The sample holds a few counts of this clone. Different DNA sequences within this sample yield the same CDR3. J is TRBJ2-1 and V is TRBV28; 10 bases align to TRBD1. Losses at the gene ends were 5 bases for V and 7 bases for J; bases not matched to a gene: 5. The CDR3 covers 14 residues. CDR1 is MDHEN and CDR2 is SYDVKM in the germline V gene. CDR3 residues: CASSPRTGGNEQFF. CDR3 coding DNA: TGTGCCAGCAGTCCCCGGACAGGGGGGAATGAGCAGTTCTTC. Variable domain in full (rest from reference TRBV28 and TRBJ2-1): DVKVTQSSRYLVKRTGEKVFLECVQDMDHENMFWYRQDPGLGLRLIYFSYDVKMKEKGDIPEGYSVSREKKERFSLILESASTNQTSMYLCASSPRTGGNEQFFGPGTRLTVL.

V usage is TRBV27 and J usage is TRBJ2-7, with D perhaps TRBD1 or TRBD2 (5 bases each). This CDR3 comprises 19 residues. CDR1 is MNHEY and CDR2 is SMNVEV in the germline V gene (reference sequence). Trimming shortened V by 2 bases and J by 5 bases, and 28 bases separated the two germline ends. The CDR3 here is CASSLSLGVTLRGVHEQYF. As DNA, the CDR3 is TGTGCCAGCAGTTTAAGTCTTGGGGTGACTCTCAGAGGGGTCCACGAGCAGTACTTC.